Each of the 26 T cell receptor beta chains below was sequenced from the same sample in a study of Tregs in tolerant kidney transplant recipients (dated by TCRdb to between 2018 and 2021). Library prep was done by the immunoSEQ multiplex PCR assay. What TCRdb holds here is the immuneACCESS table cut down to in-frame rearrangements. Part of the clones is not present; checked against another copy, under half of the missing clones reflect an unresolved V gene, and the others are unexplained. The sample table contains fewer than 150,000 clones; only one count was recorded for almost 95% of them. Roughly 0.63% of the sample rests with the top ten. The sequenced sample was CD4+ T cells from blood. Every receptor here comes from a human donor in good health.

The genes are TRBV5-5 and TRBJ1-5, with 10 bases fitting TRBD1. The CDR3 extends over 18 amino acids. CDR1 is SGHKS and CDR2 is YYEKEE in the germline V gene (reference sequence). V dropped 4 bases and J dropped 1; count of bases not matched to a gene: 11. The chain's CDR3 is CASSTTGTGEVSNQPQHF. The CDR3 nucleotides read TGTGCCAGCAGCACGACCGGGACAGGGGAGGTCAGCAATCAGCCCCAGCATTTT.

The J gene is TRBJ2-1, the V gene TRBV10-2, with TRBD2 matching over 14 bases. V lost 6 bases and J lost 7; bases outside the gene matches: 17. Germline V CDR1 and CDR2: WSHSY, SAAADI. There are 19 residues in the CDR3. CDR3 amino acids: CASRTRTSGGPTWVNEQFF. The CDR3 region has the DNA TGCGCCAGCAGAACCAGGACTAGCGGGGGGCCCACCTGGGTGAATGAGCAGTTCTTC.

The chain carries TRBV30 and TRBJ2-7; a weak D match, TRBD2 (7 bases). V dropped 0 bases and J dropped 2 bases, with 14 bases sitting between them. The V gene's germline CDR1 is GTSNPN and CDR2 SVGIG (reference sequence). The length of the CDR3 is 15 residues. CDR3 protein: CAWSVRGAWAYEQYF. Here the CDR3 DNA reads TGTGCCTGGAGTGTACGGGGGGCCTGGGCCTACGAGCAGTACTTC.

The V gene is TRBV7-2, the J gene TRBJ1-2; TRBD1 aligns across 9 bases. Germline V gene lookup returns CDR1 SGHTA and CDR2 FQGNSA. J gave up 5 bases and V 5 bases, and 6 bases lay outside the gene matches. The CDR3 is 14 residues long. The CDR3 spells CASSRDREVYGYTF. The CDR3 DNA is TGTGCCAGCAGCCGGGACAGGGAAGTTTATGGCTACACCTTC.

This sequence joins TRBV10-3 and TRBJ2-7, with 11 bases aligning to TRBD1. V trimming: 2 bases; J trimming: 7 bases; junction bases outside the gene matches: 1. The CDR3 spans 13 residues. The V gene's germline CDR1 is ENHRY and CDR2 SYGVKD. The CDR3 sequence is CAISEGTGGEQYF. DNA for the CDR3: TGTGCCATCAGTGAGGGGACAGGGGGTGAGCAGTACTTC.

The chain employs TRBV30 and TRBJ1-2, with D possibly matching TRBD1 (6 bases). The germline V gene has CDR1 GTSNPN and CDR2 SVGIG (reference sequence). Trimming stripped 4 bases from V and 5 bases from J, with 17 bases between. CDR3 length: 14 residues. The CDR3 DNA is TGTGCCTGGATAGTCCGGGGGGCTAGGTATGGCTACACCTTC. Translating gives CAWIVRGARYGYTF.

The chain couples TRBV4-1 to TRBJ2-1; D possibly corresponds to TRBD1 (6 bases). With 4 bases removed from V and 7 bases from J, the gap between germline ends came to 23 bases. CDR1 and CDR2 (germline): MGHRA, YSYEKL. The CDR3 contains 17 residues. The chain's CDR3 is CASSPSFSGDRSNEQFF. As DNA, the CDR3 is TGCGCCAGCAGCCCCTCCTTCTCAGGGGACCGCTCTAATGAGCAGTTCTTC.

The CDR3 sequence: CASSVGRAGDGYTF. In DNA, the CDR3 is TGTGCCAGCAGCGTAGGTCGGGCAGGGGATGGCTACACCTTC. V is TRBV9 and J is TRBJ1-2; tentatively, D is TRBD1 (6 bases). The CDR3 is 14 residues long. In germline, CDR1 is SGDLS, CDR2 YYNGEE. V was shortened by 0 bases and J by 6 bases, with 12 bases between the two germline ends. The full variable domain, completed using reference TRBV9 and TRBJ1-2, is DSGVTQTPKHLITATGQRVTLRCSPRSGDLSVYWYQQSLDQGLQFLIQYYNGEERAKGNILERFSAQQFPDLHSELNLSSLELGDSALYFCASSVGRAGDGYTFGSGTRLTVV.

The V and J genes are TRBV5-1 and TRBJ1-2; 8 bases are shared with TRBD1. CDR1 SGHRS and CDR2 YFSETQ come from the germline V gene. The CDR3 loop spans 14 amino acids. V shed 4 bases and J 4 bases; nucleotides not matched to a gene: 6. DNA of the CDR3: TGCGCCAGCAGCAGCGGGACAGGATCCTATGGCTACACCTTC. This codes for CASSSGTGSYGYTF.

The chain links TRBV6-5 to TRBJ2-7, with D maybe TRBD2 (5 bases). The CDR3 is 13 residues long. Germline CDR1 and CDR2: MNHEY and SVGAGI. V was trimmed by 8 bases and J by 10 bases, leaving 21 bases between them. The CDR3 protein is CASGRTGSGNQYF. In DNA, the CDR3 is TGTGCCAGCGGCAGGACTGGGTCGGGAAACCAGTACTTC.

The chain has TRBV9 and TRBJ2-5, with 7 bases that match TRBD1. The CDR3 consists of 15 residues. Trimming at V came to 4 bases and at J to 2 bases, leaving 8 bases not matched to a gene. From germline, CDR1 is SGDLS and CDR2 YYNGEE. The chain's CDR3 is CASSPRTGPQETQYF. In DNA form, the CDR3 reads TGTGCCAGCAGCCCTCGGACAGGACCACAAGAGACCCAGTACTTC. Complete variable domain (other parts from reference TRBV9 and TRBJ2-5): DSGVTQTPKHLITATGQRVTLRCSPRSGDLSVYWYQQSLDQGLQFLIQYYNGEERAKGNILERFSAQQFPDLHSELNLSSLELGDSALYFCASSPRTGPQETQYFGPGTRLLVL.

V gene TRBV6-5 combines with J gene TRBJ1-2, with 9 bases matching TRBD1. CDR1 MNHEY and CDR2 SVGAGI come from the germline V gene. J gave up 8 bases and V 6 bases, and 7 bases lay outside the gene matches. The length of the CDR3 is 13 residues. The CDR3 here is CASSWDRDRGYTF. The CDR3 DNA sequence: TGTGCCAGCAGCTGGGACAGGGATAGGGGCTACACCTTC.

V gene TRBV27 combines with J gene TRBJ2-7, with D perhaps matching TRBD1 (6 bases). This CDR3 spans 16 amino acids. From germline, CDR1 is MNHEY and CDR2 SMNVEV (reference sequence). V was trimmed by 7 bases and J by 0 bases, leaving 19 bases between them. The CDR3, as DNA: TGTGCCAGCACGCCCCTTACAGGGTCTAGCTCCTACGAGCAGTACTTC. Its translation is CASTPLTGSSSYEQYF.

The CDR3 coding sequence is TGCGCCAGCAGCCAAGGCAGGGGCAGCCGATTAGGGCAGTTCTTC. This encodes CASSQGRGSRLGQFF. V is TRBV4-1 and J is TRBJ2-1, with D perhaps TRBD1 (6 bases). From germline, CDR1 is MGHRA and CDR2 YSYEKL. Trimming shortened V by 1 base and J by 12 bases, and 19 bases separated the two germline ends. CDR3 length: 15 residues.

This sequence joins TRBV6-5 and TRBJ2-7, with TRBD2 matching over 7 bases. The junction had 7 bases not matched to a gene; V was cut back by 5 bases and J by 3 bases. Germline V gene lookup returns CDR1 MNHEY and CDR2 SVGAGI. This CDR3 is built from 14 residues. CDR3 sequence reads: CASSDWGGRYEQYF. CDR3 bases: TGTGCCAGCAGTGACTGGGGGGGACGCTACGAGCAGTACTTC.

CDR3 in amino acids: CASSPGQGNYNEQFF. DNA of the CDR3: TGCGCCAGCAGCCCGGGACAGGGGAACTACAATGAGCAGTTCTTC. The V gene is TRBV5-1, the J gene TRBJ2-1; 10 nucleotides line up with TRBD1. Germline V gene data show CDR1 as SGHRS and CDR2 as YFSETQ. The CDR3 runs 15 residues. The V segment lost 4 bases and the J segment 3 bases; nucleotides outside the gene matches: 4. The variable domain in full, completed from reference TRBV5-1 and TRBJ2-1, reads KAGVTQTPRYLIKTRGQQVTLSCSPISGHRSVSWYQQTPGQGLQFLFEYFSETQRNKGNFPGRFSGRQFSNSRSEMNVSTLELGDSALYLCASSPGQGNYNEQFFGPGTRLTVL.

Here the CDR3 reads CASSRKVATRETQYF. CDR3 nucleotides: TGTGCCAGCAGCCGGAAGGTAGCGACACGAGAGACCCAGTACTTC. This chain joins TRBV5-6 and TRBJ2-5, with D perhaps matching TRBD2 (5 bases). CDR3 length: 15 amino acids. The germline V gene has CDR1 SGHDT and CDR2 YYEEEE. V gave up 4 bases and J gave up 4 bases, with 17 bases separating them.

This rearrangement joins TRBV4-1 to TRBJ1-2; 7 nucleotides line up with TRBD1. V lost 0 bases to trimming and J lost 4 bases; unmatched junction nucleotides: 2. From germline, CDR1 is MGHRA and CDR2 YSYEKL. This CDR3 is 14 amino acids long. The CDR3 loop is CASSQEQGSYGYTF. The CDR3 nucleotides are TGCGCCAGCAGCCAAGAACAGGGGAGCTATGGCTACACCTTC.

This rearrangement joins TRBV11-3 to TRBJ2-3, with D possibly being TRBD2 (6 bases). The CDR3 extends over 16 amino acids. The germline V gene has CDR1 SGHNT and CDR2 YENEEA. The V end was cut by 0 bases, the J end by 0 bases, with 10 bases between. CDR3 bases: TGTGCCAGCAGCTTAGATGGCGGGAAGAGCACAGATACGCAGTATTTT. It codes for CASSLDGGKSTDTQYF.

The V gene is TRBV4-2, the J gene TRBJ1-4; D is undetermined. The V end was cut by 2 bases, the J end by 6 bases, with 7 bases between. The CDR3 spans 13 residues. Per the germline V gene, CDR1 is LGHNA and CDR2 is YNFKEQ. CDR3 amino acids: CASSQPLDEKLFF. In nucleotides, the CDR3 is TGTGCCAGCAGCCAACCCCTGGATGAAAAACTGTTTTTT.

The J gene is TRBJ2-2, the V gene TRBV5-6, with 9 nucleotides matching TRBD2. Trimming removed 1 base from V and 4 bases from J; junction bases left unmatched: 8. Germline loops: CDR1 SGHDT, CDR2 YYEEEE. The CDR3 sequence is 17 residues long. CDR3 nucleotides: TGTGCCAGCAGCTTGCCCAACGTAGCGGGAGTCACCGGGGAGCTGTTTTTT. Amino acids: CASSLPNVAGVTGELFF.

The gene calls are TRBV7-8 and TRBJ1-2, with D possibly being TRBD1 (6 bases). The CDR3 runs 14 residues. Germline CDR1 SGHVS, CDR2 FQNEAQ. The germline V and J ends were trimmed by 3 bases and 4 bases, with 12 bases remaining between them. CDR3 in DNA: TGTGCCAGCAGCTTGAGGGGGTTCGGCTATGGCTACACCTTC. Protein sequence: CASSLRGFGYGYTF.

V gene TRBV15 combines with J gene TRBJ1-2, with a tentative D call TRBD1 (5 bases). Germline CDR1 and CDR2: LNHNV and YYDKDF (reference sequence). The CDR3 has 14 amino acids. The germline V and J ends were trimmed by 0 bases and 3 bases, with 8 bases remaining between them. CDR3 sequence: CATSREAGYYGYTF. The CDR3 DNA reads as TGTGCCACCAGCAGAGAGGCAGGGTACTATGGCTACACCTTC.

DNA of the CDR3: TGTGCCAGCAGTGATGGGGAGGACACTGAAGCTTTCTTT. This gives the protein CASSDGEDTEAFF. The chain couples TRBV2 to TRBJ1-1; D is ambiguous. Trimming removed 3 bases from V and 3 bases from J, with 8 bases in between. The CDR3 has 13 residues. Germline-derived CDR1 and CDR2 are SNHLY and FYNNEI.

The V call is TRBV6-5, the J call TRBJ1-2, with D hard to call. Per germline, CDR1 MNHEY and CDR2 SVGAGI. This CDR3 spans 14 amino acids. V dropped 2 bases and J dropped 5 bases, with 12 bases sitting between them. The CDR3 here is CASSYGERRYGYTF. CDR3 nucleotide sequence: TGTGCCAGCAGTTACGGGGAGCGCCGGTATGGCTACACCTTC.

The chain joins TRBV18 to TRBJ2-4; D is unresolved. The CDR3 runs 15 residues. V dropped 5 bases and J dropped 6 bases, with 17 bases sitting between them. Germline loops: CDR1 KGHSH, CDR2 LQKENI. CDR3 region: CASSTSASITNIQYF. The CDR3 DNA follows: TGTGCCAGCTCAACTTCGGCTAGTATAACAAACATTCAGTACTTC.